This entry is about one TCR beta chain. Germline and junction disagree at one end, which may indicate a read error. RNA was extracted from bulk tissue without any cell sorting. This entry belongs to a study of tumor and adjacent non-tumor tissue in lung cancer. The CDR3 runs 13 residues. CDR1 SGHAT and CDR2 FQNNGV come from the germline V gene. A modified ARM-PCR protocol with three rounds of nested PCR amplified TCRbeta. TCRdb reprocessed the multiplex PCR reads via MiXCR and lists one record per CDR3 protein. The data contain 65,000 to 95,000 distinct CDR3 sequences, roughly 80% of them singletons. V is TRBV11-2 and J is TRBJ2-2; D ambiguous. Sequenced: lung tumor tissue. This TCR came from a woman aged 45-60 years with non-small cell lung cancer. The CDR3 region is CGSNLVRSGELFF. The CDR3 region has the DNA TGTGGCAGCAACTTAGTTAGGTCCGGGGAGCTGTTTTTT.